This paragraph reports one T cell receptor beta chain. This entry comes from a study of blood T cell repertoires in COVID-19. Profiled with immunoSEQ multiplex PCR; TCRdb holds only in-frame clones, not every one. The data hold tens of thousands of clones, with about 79% observed a single time. Looked up from germline, CDR1 is SGDLS and CDR2 is YYNGEE. Trimming left V 4 bases short and J 2 bases short, with 12 bases between. This CDR3 spans 14 amino acids. The chain joins TRBV9 to TRBJ1-1; D not certain. Sequenced material: peripheral blood. This clonotype originated in a man aged 65-85 years with acute or convalescent COVID-19. CDR3 coding DNA: TGTGCCAGCAGCTCAGACGGGTCCAACACTGAAGCTTTCTTT. As protein: CASSSDGSNTEAFF.